This T cell receptor beta chain was sequenced in a study of cytotoxic CD8 clonotypes in ibrutinib-treated CLL. Overall study: Under twelve relapsed/refractory, around 14 treatment-naive; roughly 17 IGHV unmutated. Samples averaged 255,043 productive templates and tens of thousands of productive rearrangements. General study points: At ibrutinib response, clonality increased, and at progression it declined back toward baseline.

With V trimmed by 2 bases and J by 7 bases, 7 bases remained unmatched. The germline gives CDR1 GTSNPN, CDR2 SVGIG (reference sequence). This CDR3 region has 14 residues. As concerns this clone: The antigen is unknown.

Measured with immunoSEQ multiplex PCR; TCRdb has only the in-frame clones, and not every one. This sample carries about 200,000 clones, 65% to 80% of them seen once, and the ten largest clones take about 6.2%. The V and J genes are TRBV30 and TRBJ1-4, with TRBD1 matching 7 bases. This specimen consisted of PBMCs, obtained after 12 months of ibrutinib treatment. This TCR was recovered from a human donor with chronic lymphocytic leukemia. The CDR3 nucleotides read TGTGCCTGGAGTAGGGCAGGGGGGTTTGAAAAACTGTTTTTT. Residues: CAWSRAGGFEKLFF.